This T cell receptor beta chain was recorded in a study of CD8+ T cells in alopecia areata. The CDR3 is 14 residues long. V shed 5 bases and J shed 0 bases, with 11 bases lying between them. Germline V lookup: CDR1 LGHNA, CDR2 YNFKEQ. This clone was seen a few times. cDNA serving as the sequencing template came from extracted, reverse transcribed RNA. Some clones are missing from TCRdb's copy, which holds only in-frame ones; the method was immunoSEQ multiplex PCR. The table lists 6,500 to 8,000 clones, about 60% of them singletons. Lesional scalp punch biopsies and peripheral blood came from alopecia areata patients.

The V call is TRBV4-2, the J call TRBJ2-7, with D possibly called TRBD1 or TRBD2 (6 bases each). The material sequenced was skin, taken at week 0. The origin of this receptor is a human donor with alopecia areata. The CDR3 reads CASSSTGASYEQYF. In DNA, the CDR3 is TGTGCCAGCAGCTCCACGGGGGCCTCCTACGAGCAGTACTTC.